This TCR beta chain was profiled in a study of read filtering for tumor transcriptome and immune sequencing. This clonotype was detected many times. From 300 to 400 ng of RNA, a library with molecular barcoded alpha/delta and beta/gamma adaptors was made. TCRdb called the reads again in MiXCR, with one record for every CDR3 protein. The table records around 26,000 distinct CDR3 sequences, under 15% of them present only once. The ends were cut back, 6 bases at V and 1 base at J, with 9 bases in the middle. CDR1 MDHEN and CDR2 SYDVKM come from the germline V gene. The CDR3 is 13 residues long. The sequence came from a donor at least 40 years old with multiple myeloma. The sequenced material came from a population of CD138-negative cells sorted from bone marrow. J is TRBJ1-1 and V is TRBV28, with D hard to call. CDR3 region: CASRLHRNTEAFF. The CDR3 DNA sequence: TGTGCCAGCAGGCTTCATAGGAACACTGAAGCTTTCTTT.